The entry that follows covers one T cell receptor beta chain sequence. What it binds is unknown. The authors divided CD4+ cells into CD45RA+ naive and CD45RA-negative memory subsets. It was across several immunoSEQ plates that each subset's genomic DNA was evenly split. Some clones are missing from TCRdb's copy, which holds only in-frame ones; the method was immunoSEQ multiplex PCR. The table shows over 2 million clones, with over 85% occurring only once. These data belong to a study of shared clonotypes between healthy human individuals. Germline V gene lookup returns CDR1 LGHNA and CDR2 YSLEER. V was pared by 3 bases and J by 2 bases, with 0 bases of the junction left unmatched. The CDR3 is made up of 15 amino acids. The study, taken as a whole, reports: Estimated richness was generally greater in naive than memory subsets.

The genes are TRBV4-3 and TRBJ2-5; 13 bases match TRBD2. What was sequenced was naive CD4+ T cells sorted from blood. Subset reported: CD45RA+ positively selected. The clonotype originates from a man between 18 and 29 years old in good health. CDR3 nucleotide sequence: TGCGCCAGCAGCCAGGGACTAGCGGGGCAAGAGACCCAGTACTTC. Amino acids: CASSQGLAGQETQYF.